This is a list of T cell receptor beta chains from one sample in a study of tumor-infiltrating lymphocytes in primary liver carcinoma. Each CDR3 protein is one row after TCRdb ran MiXCR on the multiplex PCR reads. The data show tens of thousands of distinct CDR3 sequences, with about 68% seen just once and about 25% held by the top ten. Sample: liver tumor tissue from sampling region 2. Every receptor here comes from a man aged 40-55 years with primary liver carcinoma and hepatitis B virus infection. Each CDR3 is given with its conserved first and last residue. Each record gives: V gene, clone size, J gene, D gene, CDR3 protein, CDR3 DNA. A D gene is named only where the DNA matches it firmly. Clone size is shown for a subset of rows, as once, few, many or a class of expanded clone.

TRBV7-8,-,TRBJ2-2,-,CASSLPPPELFF,TGTGCCAGCAGCTTACCCCCACCCGAGCTGTTTTTT
TRBV6-2/TRBV6-3,-,TRBJ2-4,TRBD2,CASGPPGLGVSLTKNIQYF,TGTGCCAGCGGTCCACCGGGACTAGGCGTCTCACTGACCAAAAACATTCAGTACTTC
TRBV6-1,many,TRBJ2-7,TRBD1,CASNPGTVSYEQYF,TGTGCCAGCAACCCCGGGACAGTCTCCTACGAGCAGTACTTC
TRBV4-1,-,TRBJ2-1,-,CASSQVGTEQFF,TGCGCCAGTAGCCAAGTAGGAACCGAGCAGTTCTTC
TRBV11-2,-,TRBJ2-7,TRBD2,CASNLSVGLAGGGYERYF,TGTGCCAGCAACTTATCCGTTGGACTAGCGGGAGGGGGGTACGAACGGTACTTC
TRBV28,medium-sized,TRBJ2-7,-,CASSLRDSYEQYF,TGTGCCAGCAGTTTAAGGGATTCCTACGAGCAGTACTTC
TRBV30,many,TRBJ2-5,-,CAWSGGLETQYF,TGTGCCTGGAGTGGGGGTTTGGAGACCCAGTACTTC
TRBV11-2,-,TRBJ2-1,-,CARSLVGVGSRQETQFF,TGTGCCAGGAGCTTAGTCGGTGTGGGCAGTCGGCAAGAGACCCAGTTCTTC
TRBV29-1,-,TRBJ2-6,-,CSTFLAGYGANVLTF,TGCAGCACCTTCCTCGCGGGATATGGGGCCAACGTCCTGACTTTC
TRBV6-1,-,TRBJ1-1,TRBD1,CTTSGQALEAFF,TGTACCACTTCGGGACAGGCGCTCGAAGCTTTCTTT
TRBV2,-,TRBJ2-6,-,CAGSDISGAIVMTF,TGTGCCGGCAGTGACATCTCTGGGGCCATCGTCATGACTTTC
TRBV4-2,-,TRBJ2-7,TRBD2,CASSQELAGSYEPCF,TGTGCCAGCAGCCAAGAACTAGCGGGATCCTACGAGCCGTGCTTC
TRBV5-4,-,TRBJ2-2,TRBD2,CASSRTGGVTGELFF,TGCGCCAGCAGTAGAACGGGAGGGGTCACCGGGGAGCTGTTTTTT
TRBV4-1,-,TRBJ2-1,-,CANGQVSSSLGEQFF,TGCGCCAACGGCCAAGTTTCTAGCAGCTTAGGGGAGCAGTTCTTC
TRBV11-2,large,TRBJ2-2,TRBD1,CATGQGNTGELFF,TGTGCCACGGGACAGGGGAACACCGGGGAGCTGTTTTTT
TRBV28,-,TRBJ1-1,-,CASSYRDSGGTEAFF,TGTGCCAGCAGTTACCGTGACAGTGGGGGTACTGAAGCTTTCTTT
TRBV16,many,TRBJ2-1,TRBD2,CASSQVAGEVDEQFF,TGTGCCAGCAGCCAAGTAGCGGGAGAGGTAGATGAGCAGTTCTTC
TRBV11-2,medium-sized,TRBJ1-2,TRBD1,CASSPADRDYGYTF,TGTGCCAGCAGCCCAGCCGACAGGGACTATGGCTACACCTTC
TRBV6-2/TRBV6-3,-,TRBJ2-2,-,CASSYSSSIGEPFF,TGTGCCAGCAGTTACTCGAGTAGCATAGGGGAGCCGTTTTTT
TRBV6-5,-,TRBJ2-6,TRBD1,CASSLWTGMKAGASILTF,TGTGCCAGCAGTCTTTGGACAGGGATGAAAGCTGGGGCCAGCATCCTGACTTTT
TRBV11-2,-,TRBJ2-3,-,CANSLESGTDTQYF,TGTGCCAACAGCTTAGAAAGCGGCACCGATACGCAGTATTTT
TRBV11-2,-,TRBJ2-1,TRBD2,CTWGGLYNEQFF,TGTACCTGGGGGGGATTATACAATGAGCAGTTCTTC
TRBV29-1,-,TRBJ2-1,-,CSVEDRLGSGHSYNEHFF,TGCAGCGTTGAGGATCGGTTGGGAAGCGGGCACTCCTACAATGAGCACTTCTTC
TRBV28,-,TRBJ2-3,-,CASSLGGTNTDRQYF,TGTGCCAGCAGTTTAGGCGGGACGAATACAGATAGGCAGTATTTT
TRBV6-1,-,TRBJ2-7,-,CVSKVRQSSYEQYF,TGTGTCAGCAAGGTGAGACAAAGCTCCTACGAGCAGTACTTC
TRBV5-4,-,TRBJ2-5,-,CPSKLDLPQETQYF,TGTCCCAGCAAGCTGGATCTCCCACAAGAGACCCAGTACTTC
TRBV9,-,TRBJ2-1,TRBD1,CASSDQGTANEQFF,TGTGCCAGCAGCGACCAGGGGACAGCCAATGAGCAGTTCTTC
TRBV5-1,many,TRBJ2-7,-,CASSSERGGYEQYF,TGCGCCAGCAGCTCGGAAAGGGGCGGCTACGAGCAGTACTTC
TRBV11-2,-,TRBJ1-2,-,CASREMDTTYGNTF,TGCGCCAGCAGAGAGATGGACACCACCTATGGCAACACCTTC
TRBV11-2,-,TRBJ2-7,TRBD1,CASSIEPPGQGSYEQYF,TGTGCCAGTAGCATCGAGCCACCGGGACAGGGAAGCTACGAGCAGTACTTC
TRBV6-6,-,TRBJ2-2,-,CASSPWATSDTGELFF,TGTGCCAGCAGTCCCTGGGCCACTTCGGACACCGGGGAGCTGTTTTTT
TRBV4-1,-,TRBJ1-5,-,CASSQNRMIQPQHF,TGCGCCAGCAGCCAAAATCGGATGATACAGCCCCAGCATTTT
TRBV18,-,TRBJ1-5,-,CASSPPARAGNQPQHF,TGTGCCAGCTCACCACCGGCCAGGGCGGGCAATCAGCCCCAGCATTTT
TRBV28,-,TRBJ1-2,TRBD1,CASTSTGTGVTPDALYGYTF,TGTGCCAGCACTTCGACCGGGACAGGGGTAACCCCCGATGCCCTCTATGGCTACACCTTC
TRBV12-3/TRBV12-4,-,TRBJ2-3,-,CASNFRIRTDTQYF,TGTGCCAGCAATTTCCGTATTAGAACAGATACGCAGTATTTT